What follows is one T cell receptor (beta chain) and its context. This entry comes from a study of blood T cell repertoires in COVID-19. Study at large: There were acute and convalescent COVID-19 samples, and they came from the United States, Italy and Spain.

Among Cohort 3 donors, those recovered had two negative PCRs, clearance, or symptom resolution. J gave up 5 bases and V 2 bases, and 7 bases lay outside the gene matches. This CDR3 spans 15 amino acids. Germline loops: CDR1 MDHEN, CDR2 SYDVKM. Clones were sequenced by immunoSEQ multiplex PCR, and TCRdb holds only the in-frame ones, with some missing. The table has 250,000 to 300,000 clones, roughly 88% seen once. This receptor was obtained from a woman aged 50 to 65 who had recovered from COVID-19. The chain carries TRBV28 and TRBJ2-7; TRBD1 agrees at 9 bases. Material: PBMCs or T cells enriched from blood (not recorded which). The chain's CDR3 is CASSLPGTGKNEQYF. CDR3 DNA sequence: TGTGCCAGCAGTTTACCCGGGACAGGGAAGAACGAGCAGTACTTC.